This T cell receptor beta chain was recorded in a study of CD8 T cells in Susac syndrome. Reverse transcription of about 0.5 to 1 ug RNA was carried out with random hexamers. TCRdb passed the immunoSEQ multiplex PCR reads through MiXCR, listing each CDR3 protein once. Altogether 100,000 to 150,000 distinct CDR3 sequences are present, 80% being singletons, with the ten largest covering around 0.51%. This clonotype was detected only once. This CDR3 has 14 amino acids. Trimming took 2 bases from V and 6 from J, leaving 11 bases between them. Germline CDR1 reads SGHVS; CDR2 reads FQNEAQ. The sequenced material came from CD8+ T cells from PBMCs. The chain has TRBV7-8 and TRBJ2-1; a possible D gene is TRBD1 (6 bases). The source is a human donor with multiple sclerosis. CDR3 sequence: CASSLLQGFNEQFF. DNA of the CDR3: TGTGCCAGCAGCTTACTACAGGGCTTCAATGAGCAGTTCTTC. Looking up the rest from reference TRBV7-8 and TRBJ2-1 gives the full variable domain: GAGVSQSPRYKVAKRGQDVALRCDPISGHVSLFWYQQALGQGPEFLTYFQNEAQLDKSGLPSDRFFAERPEGSVSTLKIQRTQQEDSAVYLCASSLLQGFNEQFFGPGTRLTVL.